The table lists the clone carrying this T cell receptor (beta chain) with a count of one. Generated by immunoSEQ multiplex PCR, the TCRdb table keeps only in-frame clones and is missing some. The data show 230,000 or so clones, approximately 81% seen once. This sample is part of a study of blood T cell repertoires in COVID-19. Exposed enrollees had met someone with a PCR-confirmed or clinician-diagnosed COVID-19 case at some point within the 2 weeks before study entry. The CDR3 has 14 residues. Germline loops: CDR1 SGHTA, CDR2 FQGNSA. Trimming took 1 base from V and 4 from J; bases not matched to a gene: 2.

The specimen sequenced was PBMCs or T cells enriched from blood (not recorded which). The chain is built from TRBV7-2 and TRBJ1-2, with 8 bases fitting TRBD1. The sequence came from a woman in her forties or fifties who had been exposed to COVID-19. CDR3 sequence (DNA): TGTGCCAGCAGCTTAGGGGACAGGTTCTATGGCTACACCTTC. Its protein is CASSLGDRFYGYTF.